This T cell receptor beta chain stems from a study of shared clonotypes between healthy human individuals (dated by TCRdb to the early 2020s). Concerning the study at large: A few men and a couple of women, aged 18 to 49 years, made up the cohort. For each donor, CD4 naive and CD4 memory were each given three plates, CD8 naive was given two plates, and CD8 memory was given one plate. To estimate repertoire size and how much clonotype sharing occurs between individuals, the study deeply sequenced the blood TCR repertoires of about 5 healthy adults. Different laboratories and diverse techniques were used to prepare libraries and sequence TCR repertoires, to increase sequencing depth and limit assay-specific biases. Between about 0.94 and 8.9 billion PBMCs per donor were obtained by leukapheresis.

Using the deep immunoSEQ assay, TCR CDR3 regions were amplified from genomic DNA by multiplex PCR. Genomic DNA extracted from each cell subset was distributed evenly over all wells of several immunoSEQ 96-well plates, and each plate served as one replicate. For sorted subsets, roughly 0.2 ug genomic DNA, equal to 25,000 to 35,000 T cell genomes, was loaded into each replicate PCR. Purified libraries were quantified with a Qubit 3.0 fluorometer, sized on a Bioanalyzer 2100, and re-quantified with the KAPA Library Quantification kit. Every immunoSEQ 96-well plate was sequenced on a separate single-read 150-cycle Illumina NextSeq 550 flow cell. The paper's data handling went like this. Because the immunoSEQ output included only junctional sequences and no quality scores, the filtering could not be the same as the filtering used for full-length reads. Sequences were annotated with PyIR, a Python wrapper for IgBLAST v1.9, using IMGT germline references to assign V/J genes and CDR3. Reads were removed for weak V/J assignments (E-value above 1e-6), missing CDR3, stop codons, out-of-frame junctions, or ambiguous translated residues. A V3J clonotype was defined by an identical inferred V gene, J gene, and CDR3 amino acid sequence. Percentage overlap between repertoires was computed as shared unique clonotypes divided by the size of the smaller repertoire. Three approaches were used to assess repertoire richness: RTK rarefaction, the Chao1 estimator, and Recon v2.1 estimates of unobserved clonotypes. For all TCRbeta clonotypes obtained by the gDNA method from several donors, generation probabilities were computed with OLGA. Drawn from immuneACCESS, this table holds only the in-frame rearrangements with V and J called that TCRdb kept. Clones are partly lost; checked studies trace under half to an unresolved V gene and leave the rest unexplained. V and J calls plus clone size are reproduced from that table; the DNA served to infer D and trimming. Here the sample has 550,000 to 600,000 clones; about 98% occur a single time. The biggest ten clones account for 0.25% to 0.35% of the sample.

Germline trimming: 0 bases from V, 4 bases from J; junction bases outside gene matches: 4. The CDR3 starts with the cysteine, ends with the phenylalanine, and has 15 residues. This entry keeps only the CDR3 DNA: 45 bases, framed from base 1. Based on the germline V gene, the CDR1 and CDR2 sequences are SGHRS and YFSETQ. What the research found in general, with its limitations: Roughly 5% of naive CD4, around 4% of naive CD8, roughly 2.5% of memory CD4, and 0.35% to 0.4% of memory CD8 clonotypes were shared across four donors. Incomplete sequencing was indicated by rarefaction of sorted-subset datasets, despite the large sequencing depth. Naive subsets generally had larger estimated clonotype richness than memory subsets did. Compared with non-shared clonotypes, clonotypes shared by all four sorted-subset donors had higher generation probabilities. Pairwise subsampling indicated that sequencing depth was expected to affect the degree of clonotype sharing among donors. The genetic and exposure-history diversity represented was limited by the small number of donors. Only blood was sampled, and tissue TCR repertoires likely differ from those in blood.

Comment on this clone: Its antigen is not yet known. No much larger clone is present one base from it, and per-base qualities are unavailable. Within the sample, other DNA sequences also encode this same CDR3.

CD8 naive samples were CD45RO-negative cells positively selected for CCR7, giving a CD45RA+CCR7+ population that excluded TemRA cells. Healthy HIV-negative adults with no recently reported acute infections or vaccinations were included as donors. Every donor was a Caucasian adult living in Nashville, Tennessee, USA. Blood was obtained by leukapheresis, after which PBMCs were separated by Ficoll-Histopaque density gradient centrifugation and cryopreserved in liquid nitrogen vapor phase. Purity and quantity of every magnetically sorted T cell population were checked by analytical flow cytometry. Each sorted fraction had its genomic DNA isolated and then quantified by UV absorbance on a Nanodrop 2000c.

The sequence links TRBV5-1 to TRBJ2-7; 10 middle bases align to TRBD2. The TCR originated in a man aged 25 to 45 in good health. The sequencing sample was made of naive CD8+ T cells sorted from blood. The cell subset or site label corresponds to: CD45RA+CCR7+. The CDR3 in this case is CASSLGLAGEYEQYF. The sequence in DNA is TGCGCCAGCAGCTTGGGCCTAGCGGGAGAATACGAGCAGTACTTC. Joined to the reference TRBV5-1 and TRBJ2-7 proteins, this CDR3 gives the full variable domain: KAGVTQTPRYLIKTRGQQVTLSCSPISGHRSVSWYQQTPGQGLQFLFEYFSETQRNKGNFPGRFSGRQFSNSRSEMNVSTLELGDSALYLCASSLGLAGEYEQYFGPGTRLTVT.